Here is one T cell receptor (beta chain) with its context. Its specificity is not known. A junction end diverges from the germline sequence, so it may reflect a read error. Findings and caveats of the study: The TCR gene usage of tumor memory CD4+ T cells clustered together with blood and lymph node memory CD4+ cells and with lymph node naive CD4+ cells.

CD4+CD45RO+CD25- cells were isolated as memory CD4+ T cells. After constant-region reverse-primer amplification, full-length variable regions underwent semi-nested PCR with Nested Universal Primer A. TCRdb itself ran the 5' RACE reads through MiXCR, one entry per CDR3 protein. The profile shows 25,000 to 40,000 distinct CDR3 sequences, around 22% of them singletons. The CDR3 extends over 11 amino acids. Looked up from germline, CDR1 is SGHRS and CDR2 is YFSETQ. The source is a female donor with breast cancer. The sample consisted of memory CD4+ T cells sorted from blood. Regarding subset: memory CD4+ T cells, CD4+CD45RO+CD25-. The chain combines TRBV5-1 with TRBJ1-1; possible D gene TRBD1, 5 bases. The CDR3 bases are TGCGCCAGCAGCTGGGGCACTGAAGCTTCCTTT. As protein: CASSWGTEASF. Full variable domain (missing parts from reference TRBV5-1 and TRBJ1-1): KAGVTQTPRYLIKTRGQQVTLSCSPISGHRSVSWYQQTPGQGLQFLFEYFSETQRNKGNFPGRFSGRQFSNSRSEMNVSTLELGDSALYLCASSWGTEASFGQGTRLTVV.